Listed below are T cell receptor beta chains from one sample, sequenced in a study of cytomegalovirus exposure and HLA in healthy donors. The repertoire was sequenced with immunoSEQ multiplex PCR; TCRdb's copy has only in-frame clones and lacks some. The table lists roughly 190,000 clones, around 83% of them singletons, with less than 2% in the top ten. Sequenced material: PBMCs. These receptors were obtained from a woman between 18 and 29 years old in good health and CMV-seronegative. Each CDR3 is given with its conserved first and last residue. A D gene is named only where the DNA matches it firmly. Expanded clones get a size class; other rows say once, few or many, or leave the size out.

J: TRBJ1-1; V: TRBV5-4; D: NA; size: NA; CDR3: CASSLGEALSEAFF; DNA: TGTGCCAGCAGCTTGGGGGAGGCCCTTTCTGAAGCTTTCTTT
J: TRBJ1-2; V: TRBV5-4; D: TRBD1; size: NA; CDR3: CASSLSGTARYGYTF; DNA: TGTGCCAGCAGCTTATCCGGGACAGCGAGGTATGGCTACACCTTC
J: TRBJ1-5; V: TRBV13; D: NA; size: NA; CDR3: CASSLAGGQPQHF; DNA: TGTGCCAGCAGCTTAGCCGGCGGTCAGCCCCAGCATTTT
J: TRBJ1-1; V: TRBV30; D: NA; size: NA; CDR3: CAWSVGGQGNTEAFF; DNA: TGTGCCTGGAGTGTAGGGGGTCAGGGGAACACTGAAGCTTTCTTT
J: TRBJ2-3; V: TRBV7-9; D: TRBD1; size: NA; CDR3: CASSSLHLDRVLRGTQYF; DNA: TGTGCCAGCAGCTCCCTCCACTTGGACAGGGTTTTGAGAGGCACGCAGTATTTT
J: TRBJ2-7; V: TRBV19; D: TRBD1; size: NA; CDR3: CASRDRDRGYEQYF; DNA: TGTGCCAGTAGGGATCGGGACAGGGGCTACGAGCAGTACTTC
J: TRBJ2-7; V: TRBV21-1; D: NA; size: few; CDR3: CASSNTGGGAGHSYEQYF; DNA: TGTGCCAGCAGCAATACCGGAGGAGGGGCAGGACACTCCTACGAGCAGTACTTC
J: TRBJ1-1; V: TRBV4-3; D: NA; size: NA; CDR3: CASSQGSVGTYTEAFF; DNA: TGCGCCAGCAGCCAAGGGTCAGTCGGGACTTACACTGAAGCTTTCTTT
J: TRBJ2-5; V: TRBV12-5; D: TRBD1; size: NA; CDR3: CASGLGTGIQETQYF; DNA: TGTGCTAGTGGTCTCGGGACAGGGATCCAAGAGACCCAGTACTTC
J: TRBJ2-2; V: TRBV6-1; D: TRBD2; size: NA; CDR3: CASLQGGSNTGELFF; DNA: TGTGCCAGCCTCCAAGGCGGGAGTAACACCGGGGAGCTGTTTTTT
J: TRBJ1-2; V: TRBV6-5; D: TRBD1; size: once; CDR3: CATLRTGRNGYTF; DNA: TGTGCCACTTTGCGGACAGGGCGCAATGGCTACACCTTC
J: TRBJ2-5; V: TRBV7-2; D: NA; size: once; CDR3: CASSVNRAGEEAQYF; DNA: TGTGCCAGCAGCGTGAACAGGGCCGGGGAAGAGGCCCAGTACTTC
J: TRBJ1-1; V: TRBV6-5; D: TRBD1; size: NA; CDR3: CASGGQGMEAFF; DNA: TGTGCCAGTGGGGGACAGGGGATGGAAGCTTTCTTT
J: TRBJ2-3; V: TRBV11-2; D: NA; size: NA; CDR3: CASSLVGLAAQYF; DNA: TGTGCCAGCAGCTTAGTAGGGTTAGCGGCGCAGTATTTT
J: TRBJ2-5; V: TRBV28; D: TRBD2; size: NA; CDR3: CASSFILAVGKTQYF; DNA: TGTGCCAGCAGTTTCATACTAGCGGTCGGGAAGACCCAGTACTTC
J: TRBJ1-2; V: TRBV10-2; D: NA; size: NA; CDR3: CASSEQGDYGYTF; DNA: TGCGCCAGCAGTGAACAGGGAGACTATGGCTACACCTTC
J: TRBJ1-3; V: TRBV11-3; D: NA; size: once; CDR3: CASSLDLDSYSGNTIYF; DNA: TGTGCCAGCAGCTTAGATTTGGACAGCTACTCTGGAAACACCATATATTTT
J: TRBJ2-1; V: TRBV4-1; D: TRBD2; size: NA; CDR3: CASSQDRTSGTGRNEQFF; DNA: TGCGCCAGCAGCCAAGATAGAACTAGCGGGACTGGGAGAAATGAGCAGTTCTTC
J: TRBJ2-2; V: TRBV5-1; D: TRBD2; size: few; CDR3: CASSLTSGSDGELFF; DNA: TGCGCCAGCAGCTTGACTAGCGGGAGTGACGGGGAGCTGTTTTTT
J: TRBJ1-2; V: TRBV27; D: TRBD1; size: NA; CDR3: CASSSSGTGVGYTF; DNA: TGTGCCAGCAGTTCATCCGGGACAGGGGTCGGCTACACCTTC
J: TRBJ2-1; V: TRBV7-9; D: TRBD2; size: NA; CDR3: CASSVPGLAYNEQFF; DNA: TGTGCCAGCAGCGTTCCGGGACTAGCGTACAATGAGCAGTTCTTC
J: TRBJ1-2; V: TRBV19; D: NA; size: NA; CDR3: CASGTWDKAYPNYGYTF; DNA: TGTGCCAGTGGGACCTGGGACAAAGCTTACCCTAACTATGGCTACACCTTC
J: TRBJ1-1; V: TRBV6-1; D: NA; size: few; CDR3: CASSLQWTEAFF; DNA: TGTGCCAGCAGCTTACAGTGGACTGAAGCTTTCTTT
J: TRBJ1-2; V: TRBV6-5; D: NA; size: NA; CDR3: CASSYDRVGGYTF; DNA: TGTGCCAGCAGTTACGATCGGGTCGGCGGCTACACCTTC
J: TRBJ1-2; V: TRBV7-2; D: NA; size: NA; CDR3: CASSPQGTNYGYTF; DNA: TGTGCCAGCAGCCCACAGGGTACTAACTATGGCTACACCTTC
J: TRBJ2-7; V: TRBV29-1; D: NA; size: NA; CDR3: CSVAGWTDSYEQYF; DNA: TGCAGCGTTGCTGGCTGGACAGACTCCTACGAGCAGTACTTC
J: TRBJ1-1; V: TRBV11-2; D: TRBD1; size: NA; CDR3: CASSLSGQANTEAFF; DNA: TGTGCCAGCAGCCTTTCTGGACAGGCGAACACTGAAGCTTTCTTT
J: TRBJ2-3; V: TRBV30; D: NA; size: once; CDR3: CAWSTRSPPDTQYF; DNA: TGTGCCTGGAGTACGCGGTCCCCCCCAGATACGCAGTATTTT
J: TRBJ2-3; V: TRBV5-1; D: TRBD2; size: NA; CDR3: CASSFSVREATDTQYF; DNA: TGCGCCAGCAGCTTCTCCGTGCGGGAGGCCACAGATACGCAGTATTTT
J: TRBJ1-5; V: TRBV7-9; D: NA; size: NA; CDR3: CASSPLVGGKGDQPQHF; DNA: TGTGCCAGCAGCCCCTTAGTCGGGGGTAAAGGCGATCAGCCCCAGCATTTT
J: TRBJ2-7; V: TRBV27; D: TRBD1; size: NA; CDR3: CASSLSQGAGYEQYF; DNA: TGTGCCAGCAGTTTATCGCAGGGGGCGGGCTACGAGCAGTACTTC
J: TRBJ2-6; V: TRBV30; D: TRBD2; size: NA; CDR3: CARGSGGRASGANVLTF; DNA: TGTGCCAGGGGGAGTGGCGGGAGGGCCTCTGGGGCCAACGTCCTGACTTTC
J: TRBJ2-7; V: TRBV7-2; D: TRBD1; size: NA; CDR3: CASSLAGQGIYEQYF; DNA: TGTGCCAGCAGCTTAGCGGGACAGGGTATCTACGAGCAGTACTTC
J: TRBJ2-1; V: TRBV15; D: TRBD2; size: NA; CDR3: CATSPAGDEQFF; DNA: TGTGCCACCAGCCCAGCGGGGGATGAGCAGTTCTTC
J: TRBJ2-7; V: TRBV7-8; D: NA; size: NA; CDR3: CASSPPQHYEQYF; DNA: TGTGCCAGCAGCCCTCCACAGCACTACGAGCAGTACTTC